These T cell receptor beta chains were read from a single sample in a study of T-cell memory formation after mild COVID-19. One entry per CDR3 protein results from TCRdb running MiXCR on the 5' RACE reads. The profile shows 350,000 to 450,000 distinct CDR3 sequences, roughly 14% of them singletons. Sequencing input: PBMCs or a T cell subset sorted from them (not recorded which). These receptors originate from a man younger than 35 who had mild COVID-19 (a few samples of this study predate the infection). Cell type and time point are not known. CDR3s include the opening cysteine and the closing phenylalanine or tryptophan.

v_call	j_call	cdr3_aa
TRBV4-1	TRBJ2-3	CASSIETGTSGSTDTQYF
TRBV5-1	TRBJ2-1	CASTLAGGPVNEQFF
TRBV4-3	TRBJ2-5	CASSPSLAGAPGTQYF
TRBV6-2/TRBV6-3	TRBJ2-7	CASRRQGPGEQYF
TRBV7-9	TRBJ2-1	CASSIRGTPNNEQFF
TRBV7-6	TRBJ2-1	CASSSRDLYNEQFF
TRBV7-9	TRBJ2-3	CASSGRTSGGAEDTQYF
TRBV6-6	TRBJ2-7	CASNDPGEEPYEQYF
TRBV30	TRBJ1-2	CAWTGPAGIYGYTF
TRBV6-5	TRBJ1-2	CASGLWGVDGYTF
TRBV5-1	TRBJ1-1	CASSVTGRMNTEAFF
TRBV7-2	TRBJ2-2	CASSFGGETGELFF
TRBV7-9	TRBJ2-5	CASSSDRGGWETQYF
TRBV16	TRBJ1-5	CASSQSGPRAQHF
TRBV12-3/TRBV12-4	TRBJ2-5	CASTLGGRTQYF
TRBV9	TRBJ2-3	CASSVGSGGFTDTQYF